The T cell receptor (beta chain) described here comes from a study of graft-versus-host responses after intestinal transplantation. Study as a whole: Uniformly, recipients were administered anti-thymocyte globulin induction with subsequent tacrolimus and steroids for around 3 years. The study's findings and limits: With peak circulating GvH clone levels came an association with early post-transplant HvG declines.

In germline, CDR1 is SGHNT, CDR2 YYREEE (reference sequence). Trimming shortened V by 2 bases and J by 3 bases, and 5 bases separated the two germline ends. The CDR3 loop spans 13 amino acids. Clones were sequenced by immunoSEQ multiplex PCR, and TCRdb holds only the in-frame ones, with some missing. The table has some 120,000 clones, more than 80% seen once. This clone was detected once. Its antigen remains unknown. The clonotype was recovered from a human donor who received an intestinal transplant. The chain is built from TRBV5-4 and TRBJ2-2; D unresolved. The sample consisted of unstimulated CD4+ T cells sorted from spleen or lymph node cells, taken before intestinal transplant. DNA for the CDR3: TGTGCCAGCAGCTTTCCGGACACCGGGGAGCTGTTTTTT. Encoded protein: CASSFPDTGELFF.